These T cell receptor beta chains were read from a single sample in a study of identical twins. TCRdb re-called the 5' RACE reads with MiXCR, one entry per CDR3 protein. The sample consists of 200,000 to 300,000 distinct CDR3 sequences, 12% of them appearing once. These data were also reused for a study on yellow fever vaccine responses in identical twins.

The sequencing input was memory (CD45RO+) T cells sorted from blood. These receptors originate from a woman younger than 30 in good health. Each CDR3 is given with its conserved first and last residue. D genes are given only for firm matches. Some rows have no size entry. The others give once, few or many, or a class for an expanded clone.

J	V	size	D	CDR3	DNA
TRBJ2-5	TRBV18	many	.	CASSPGQETQYF	TGTGCCAGCAGTCCGGGTCAAGAGACCCAGTACTTC
TRBJ1-4	TRBV3-1	many	.	CASSRNRETNEKLFF	TGTGCCAGCAGCCGGAACAGGGAGACTAATGAAAAACTGTTTTTT
TRBJ1-5	TRBV19	.	TRBD1	CASSTGGQPQHF	TGTGCCAGTAGTACAGGGGGTCAGCCCCAGCATTTT
TRBJ2-7	TRBV20-1	many	.	CSANRVTYEQYF	TGCAGTGCTAACCGAGTCACCTACGAGCAGTACTTC
TRBJ2-2	TRBV20-1	few	TRBD1	CSAGQGARTGELFF	TGCAGTGCCGGACAGGGGGCAAGAACCGGGGAGCTGTTTTTT
TRBJ2-2	TRBV6-6	.	TRBD1	CASQGQRTGELFF	TGTGCCAGTCAGGGACAGCGAACCGGGGAGCTGTTTTTT
TRBJ2-5	TRBV5-6	once	.	CASSGVGRGRETQYF	TGTGCCAGCAGCGGAGTGGGGAGGGGGCGTGAGACCCAGTACTTC
TRBJ2-1	TRBV7-8	.	TRBD2	CASSDTQTSGRHEQFF	TGTGCCAGCAGCGATACTCAAACTAGCGGGAGGCATGAGCAGTTCTTC
TRBJ2-7	TRBV11-1	many	.	CASTENNYEQYF	TGTGCCAGCACAGAAAACAACTACGAGCAGTACTTC
TRBJ2-3	TRBV30	.	TRBD1	CAGTGGSADTQYF	TGTGCCGGGACAGGGGGATCGGCAGATACGCAGTATTTT
TRBJ2-3	TRBV2	.	.	CASSRGGSMDTQYF	TGTGCCAGCAGCAGGGGGGGGTCGATGGATACGCAGTATTTT
TRBJ2-7	TRBV20-1	.	.	CSAQWSFTTYEQYF	TGCAGTGCTCAGTGGTCCTTCACGACTTACGAGCAGTACTTC
TRBJ2-7	TRBV13	few	TRBD1	CASSTRQGAGYEQYF	TGTGCCAGCAGCACCAGACAGGGGGCTGGCTACGAGCAGTACTTC
TRBJ2-1	TRBV20-1	many	.	CSAAPLFGGAGRGKQFF	TGCAGTGCCGCCCCTCTTTTTGGGGGGGCGGGGAGGGGAAAGCAGTTCTTC
TRBJ1-1	TRBV10-3	.	.	CAISEGRVDTEAFF	TGTGCCATCAGTGAGGGGAGGGTGGACACTGAAGCTTTCTTT
TRBJ2-3	TRBV6-2/TRBV6-3	many	TRBD2	CASSRLAGADTQYF	TGTGCCAGCAGTCGACTAGCGGGTGCAGATACGCAGTATTTT
TRBJ2-4	TRBV24-1	.	TRBD1	CATSDPGQGAAKNIQYF	TGTGCCACCAGTGACCCGGGACAGGGGGCCGCCAAAAACATTCAGTACTTC
TRBJ2-5	TRBV4-3	few	.	CASSPDRLVGTETQYF	TGCGCCAGCAGCCCCGACCGTTTGGTTGGGACGGAGACCCAGTACTTC
TRBJ2-3	TRBV5-1	many	.	CASSLGGLSDTQYF	TGCGCCAGCAGCTTGGGGGGCCTATCAGATACGCAGTATTTT
TRBJ1-4	TRBV28	few	TRBD1	CASSFGGTGGEKLFF	TGTGCCAGCAGTTTTGGAGGGACAGGTGGTGAAAAACTGTTTTTT
TRBJ2-2	TRBV28	.	.	CATGSGELFF	TGTGCCACAGGGTCCGGGGAGCTGTTTTTT
TRBJ1-5	TRBV11-2	few	.	CASSLGMGNQPQHF	TGTGCCAGCAGCTTAGGGATGGGTAATCAGCCCCAGCATTTT
TRBJ2-1	TRBV19	.	TRBD2	CASSILSPGGNEQFF	TGTGCCAGTAGTATTTTAAGCCCGGGAGGGAATGAGCAGTTCTTC
TRBJ2-2	TRBV7-2	many	.	CASSLRGSSTGELFF	TGTGCCAGCAGTCTCAGGGGTTCGAGCACCGGGGAGCTGTTTTTT
TRBJ2-5	TRBV7-2	.	.	CASSSILQGPQYF	TGTGCCAGCAGCTCAATTCTACAGGGACCCCAGTACTTC
TRBJ2-3	TRBV24-1	.	.	CATRWTDHTQYF	TGTGCCACCAGGTGGACAGATCATACGCAGTATTTT
TRBJ2-7	TRBV6-5	many	.	CASSYSSASTYEQYF	TGTGCCAGCAGTTACTCTAGCGCGTCCACCTACGAGCAGTACTTC
TRBJ2-3	TRBV7-9	.	TRBD1	CASSATGTGPDTQYF	TGTGCCAGCAGCGCAACCGGGACAGGGCCCGATACGCAGTATTTT
TRBJ1-2	TRBV28	.	.	CASTQGGYGYTF	TGTGCCAGCACCCAGGGTGGTTATGGCTACACCTTC
TRBJ2-1	TRBV11-2	.	TRBD2	CASSPKKLAGVLNEQFF	TGTGCCAGCAGCCCAAAAAAACTAGCGGGAGTATTAAATGAGCAGTTCTTC
TRBJ2-3	TRBV20-1	many	TRBD2	CSASGGGGTDTQYF	TGCAGTGCTAGCGGGGGGGGGGGCACAGATACGCAGTATTTT
TRBJ2-3	TRBV28	.	.	CASSSAAGGQYF	TGTGCCAGCAGTTCCGCCGCCGGGGGGCAGTATTTT
TRBJ2-1	TRBV28	.	TRBD1	CASSPSGTGGNEQFF	TGTGCCAGCAGTCCCTCCGGGACAGGGGGCAATGAGCAGTTCTTC
TRBJ2-3	TRBV7-9	.	.	CASSSDSWEDTQYF	TGTGCCAGCAGCAGCGACTCCTGGGAAGATACGCAGTATTTT
TRBJ2-5	TRBV5-5	few	.	CASSLDWGETQYF	TGTGCCAGCAGCTTGGACTGGGGAGAGACCCAGTACTTC
TRBJ1-1	TRBV5-4	.	.	CASSAGVGTEAFF	TGTGCCAGCAGCGCGGGAGTGGGCACTGAAGCTTTCTTT
TRBJ1-6	TRBV5-4	.	.	CASSLGCGMTSPLHF	TGTGCCAGCAGCTTGGGTTGCGGCATGACCTCACCCCTCCACTTT
TRBJ2-3	TRBV20-1	few	.	CSCDSPYTDTQYF	TGCAGTTGTGATAGCCCTTACACAGATACGCAGTATTTT
TRBJ2-5	TRBV19	.	.	CASSIAGGTQYF	TGTGCCAGTAGTATAGCAGGAGGAACCCAGTACTTC
TRBJ2-7	TRBV28	.	TRBD2	CASSFVAGGDYEQYF	TGTGCCAGCAGTTTCGTCGCGGGAGGGGACTACGAGCAGTACTTC
TRBJ2-3	TRBV15	few	.	CATSSSKKRSTDTQYF	TGTGCCACCAGCAGTTCTAAAAAGCGGAGCACAGATACGCAGTATTTT
TRBJ2-5	TRBV30	.	.	CAWSPGLPIQETQYF	TGTGCCTGGAGTCCCGGACTCCCCATCCAAGAGACCCAGTACTTC
TRBJ2-5	TRBV10-3	.	.	CAISTGETQYF	TGTGCCATCAGCACAGGAGAGACCCAGTACTTC
TRBJ2-4	TRBV5-1	few	TRBD1	CASSQRDRGENIQYF	TGCGCCAGCAGCCAAAGAGACAGGGGGGAAAACATTCAGTACTTC
TRBJ2-7	TRBV7-9	.	TRBD2	CASSLVAGVWSYEQYF	TGTGCCAGCAGCTTAGTGGCGGGGGTGTGGTCCTACGAGCAGTACTTC
TRBJ2-3	TRBV7-3	.	TRBD2	CASSSRLAGGPVADTQYF	TGTGCCAGCAGCTCCAGACTAGCGGGGGGGCCGGTGGCAGATACGCAGTATTTT
TRBJ2-1	TRBV7-8	many	.	CASSLGDTGLGRAEQFF	TGTGCCAGCAGCTTGGGCGATACCGGGTTGGGTCGTGCCGAGCAGTTCTTC
TRBJ2-3	TRBV25-1	.	TRBD2	CASSERLAGGDTQYF	TGTGCCAGCAGTGAGCGGCTAGCGGGGGGGGATACGCAGTATTTT
TRBJ2-5	TRBV29-1	.	TRBD2	CSVRTSVEGETQYF	TGCAGCGTTCGGACTAGCGTTGAGGGGGAGACCCAGTACTTC
TRBJ2-7	TRBV2	.	.	CASSDVVFMSYEQYF	TGTGCCAGCAGTGACGTGGTCTTCATGTCCTACGAGCAGTACTTC
TRBJ1-4	TRBV3-1	few	.	CASSLGGKLFF	TGTGCCAGCAGCCTCGGGGGAAAACTGTTTTTT